Following are 27 T cell receptor beta chains from one sample sequenced in a study of T-cell reconstitution after alpha-beta-depleted transplantation in children. As it was prepared, the TCRbeta library received unique molecular identifiers. TCRdb reprocessed the PCR reads via MiXCR and lists one record per CDR3 protein. The sample holds under 850,000 distinct CDR3 sequences; about an eighth are singletons and the top ten take around 0.76%. The sequencing used PBMCs, collected before TCRalphabeta/CD19-depleted stem cell transplant. The receptors were sampled from a girl aged 2-9 years with congenital amegakaryocytic thrombocytopenia, due to receive a stem cell transplant.

This clonotype was found a few times. The V call is TRBV30, the J call TRBJ2-6; D is uncertain. Per germline, CDR1 GTSNPN and CDR2 SVGIG (reference sequence). This CDR3 region has 14 residues. Trimming shortened V by 1 base and J by 0 bases, and 4 bases separated the two germline ends. CDR3 sequence: CAWSGYSGANVLTF. In nucleotides, the CDR3 is TGTGCCTGGAGTGGTTACTCTGGGGCCAACGTCCTGACTTTC.

The chain combines TRBV9 with TRBJ1-1; D ambiguous. The V end lost 3 bases, the J end lost 3 bases, and 15 bases lay between the germline ends. Germline CDR1 and CDR2: SGDLS and YYNGEE. This CDR3 region has 15 residues. CDR3 residues: CASSAEGIVDTEAFF. CDR3 nucleotide sequence: TGTGCCAGCAGCGCTGAGGGAATTGTCGACACTGAAGCTTTCTTT.

The CDR3 protein is CASSLRSPYNEQFF. The CDR3 DNA sequence: TGTGCCAGCAGTTTGCGGAGCCCCTACAATGAGCAGTTCTTC. V gene TRBV27 combines with J gene TRBJ2-1; D not resolved. The CDR3 sequence is 14 residues long. Trimming took 3 bases from V and 2 from J, leaving 8 bases between them. The germline CDR1 and CDR2 sequences are MNHEY and SMNVEV (reference sequence).

The table lists this clonotype with many counts. The chain links TRBV20-1 to TRBJ2-1; 8 nucleotides line up with TRBD2. This CDR3 is 14 amino acids long. V trimming: 6 bases; J trimming: 0 bases; junction bases outside the gene matches: 4. Germline lookup yields CDR1 DFQATT and CDR2 SNEGSKA (reference sequence). CDR3 nucleotide sequence: TGCAGTGCCATGACTAGCGTCTCCTACAATGAGCAGTTCTTC. Translated: CSAMTSVSYNEQFF.

This clonotype was seen many times. This chain connects TRBV12-3 or TRBV12-4 to TRBJ1-1; the D gene is possibly TRBD1 (6 bases). V was pared by 6 bases and J by 11 bases, with 22 bases between. CDR3 length equals 14 residues. CDR3 residues: CASRRTGSVSPAFF. In DNA, the CDR3 is TGTGCCAGCAGACGAACAGGGTCTGTTTCCCCGGCTTTCTTT.

This clonotype showed up just a few times. The chain employs TRBV10-3 and TRBJ2-5; tentatively, D is TRBD1 (6 bases). The CDR3 length is 11 residues. Deletions cut 10 bases from V and 3 bases from J, with 9 bases between. CDR1 and CDR2 (germline): ENHRY, SYGVKD. The CDR3 loop reads CASAGEETQYF. Here the CDR3 DNA reads TGTGCCAGCGCAGGGGAAGAGACCCAGTACTTC.

This clonotype came up a few times. The chain links TRBV7-9 to TRBJ2-2, with a possible D match to TRBD1 (6 bases). The CDR3 is 16 residues long. Germline V lookup: CDR1 SEHNR, CDR2 FQNEAQ (reference sequence). The ends were cut back, 3 bases at V and 2 bases at J, with 13 bases in the middle. The CDR3 nucleotides are TGTGCCAGCAGCTTGACCGGGACACTCAACACCGGGGAGCTGTTTTTT. This gives the protein CASSLTGTLNTGELFF.

This clonotype was counted many times. V gene TRBV7-9 combines with J gene TRBJ2-7, with D unclear. The CDR3 is 14 amino acids. Between the trimmed V and J ends, which lost 1 base and 2 bases, there was a span of 9 bases. CDR1 and CDR2 from the germline V gene are SEHNR and FQNEAQ (reference sequence). The CDR3 protein is CASSLDQVTYEQYF. Written as DNA, the CDR3 is TGTGCCAGCAGCTTAGACCAGGTGACCTACGAGCAGTACTTC.

The gene calls are TRBV5-5 and TRBJ1-5; D call uncertain. Trimming took off 4 bases at V and 5 bases at J, with 16 bases between the two ends. In germline, CDR1 is SGHKS, CDR2 YYEKEE (reference sequence). This CDR3 is 15 amino acids long. This CDR3 reads CASSRTASGDQPQHF. Here the CDR3 DNA reads TGTGCCAGCAGCCGAACAGCCTCCGGGGATCAGCCCCAGCATTTT. Full variable domain (rest looked up from reference TRBV5-5 and TRBJ1-5): DAGVTQSPTHLIKTRGQQVTLRCSPISGHKSVSWYQQVLGQGPQFIFQYYEKEERGRGNFPDRFSARQFPNYSSELNVNALLLGDSALYLCASSRTASGDQPQHFGDGTRLSIL.

This clonotype was counted between two and nine times. V is TRBV5-1 and J is TRBJ2-4; D call uncertain. The CDR3 spans 11 residues. V was pared by 3 bases and J by 7 bases, with 5 bases between. Germline V gene data show CDR1 as SGHRS and CDR2 as YFSETQ. CDR3 coding DNA: TGCGCCAGCAGCTCGGCCAACATTCAGTACTTC. Translation gives CASSSANIQYF.

The rearrangement uses TRBV6-1 and TRBJ2-5, with D possibly being TRBD2 (6 bases). Germline V gene sequence: CDR1 MNHNS, CDR2 SASEGT. This CDR3 region has 15 residues. Trimming took 7 bases from V and 5 from J, leaving 20 bases between them. CDR3 nucleotide sequence: TGTGCCAGCACCGCCGCCCGACTAGGGCCCGAGACCCAGTACTTC. It translates to CASTAARLGPETQYF.

The chain links TRBV6-5 to TRBJ2-3, with 12 bases matching TRBD2. The V gene end was trimmed by 4 bases and the J gene end by 4 bases; junction bases not matched to a gene: 6. This CDR3 is built from 16 residues. Germline V CDR1 and CDR2: MNHEY, SVGAGI. CDR3 residues: CASSLTSGSLADTQYF. DNA for the CDR3: TGTGCCAGCAGTTTGACTAGCGGGAGTCTGGCAGATACGCAGTATTTT.

The V and J genes are TRBV18 and TRBJ2-6; no clear D. Germline values: CDR1 KGHSH, CDR2 LQKENI. The CDR3 spans 16 residues. The germline V and J ends were trimmed by 1 base and 0 bases, with 7 bases remaining between them. The CDR3, as DNA: TGTGCCAGCTCACCACGGGTGGTCTCTGGGGCCAACGTCCTGACTTTC. It translates to CASSPRVVSGANVLTF.

Turning to this clonotype: A much more abundant neighbour one base away suggests this may be a read error. The conserved phenylalanine or tryptophan is not found at the CDR3 terminus, so this likely reflects a read error. No DNA is shown, since the ends of the CDR3 on it are uncertain; the CDR3 is the one TCRdb lists. This chain uses TRBV29-1 with TRBJ2-4; TRBD1 is the table's D call, not checked against the DNA. The V gene's germline CDR1 is SQVTM and CDR2 ANQGSEA. The CDR3 is 10 amino acids long, termini counted. This CDR3 is CSALAGDQYI.

This clonotype occurred a few times. The chain recombines TRBV11-2 with TRBJ2-1; a possible D gene is TRBD2 (5 bases). Germline V lookup: CDR1 SGHAT, CDR2 FQNNGV. V was cut by 5 bases and J by 10 bases, with 15 bases left in between. This CDR3 region has 13 residues. CDR3 bases: TGTGCCAGCAGCCCTCGTCCCCCGGGAGAGCAGTTCTTC. Translation gives CASSPRPPGEQFF.

This clonotype was seen only a few times. This chain links TRBV4-1 with TRBJ1-2; D remains unclear. Trimming shortened V by 2 bases and J by 0 bases, and 13 bases separated the two germline ends. CDR3 length: 16 amino acids. Germline V gene sequence: CDR1 MGHRA, CDR2 YSYEKL. CDR3: CASSQFLQQANYGYTF. The CDR3 DNA reads as TGCGCCAGCAGCCAATTTTTGCAGCAAGCTAACTATGGCTACACCTTC.

This clonotype was seen at least ten times. This chain links TRBV20-1 with TRBJ2-3; 14 positions match TRBD2. From germline, CDR1 is DFQATT and CDR2 SNEGSKA (reference sequence). V dropped 5 bases and J dropped 8; count of bases not matched to a gene: 9. This CDR3 spans 15 amino acids. The chain's CDR3 is CSAGGLAGALGTQYF. The CDR3 nucleotides read TGCAGTGCTGGGGGACTAGCGGGAGCCCTGGGTACGCAGTATTTT.

This clonotype has just a few counts. The V call is TRBV5-1, the J call TRBJ2-4; D is possibly TRBD2 (7 bases). Germline V gene lookup returns CDR1 SGHRS and CDR2 YFSETQ. This CDR3 region has 17 residues. The ends were cut back, 4 bases at V and 2 bases at J, with 19 bases in the middle. CDR3 sequence (DNA): TGCGCCAGCAGCCCCTCTAAGGGGGGGATCCCCAAAAACATTCAGTACTTC. Protein product: CASSPSKGGIPKNIQYF.

The sample holds a few counts of this clonotype. V usage is TRBV7-3 and J usage is TRBJ2-3; D perhaps matches TRBD1 (7 bases). V was clipped by 5 bases and J by 3 bases, with 12 bases between them. Germline V gene data show CDR1 as SGHTA and CDR2 as FQGTGA. The CDR3 loop spans 14 amino acids. The chain's CDR3 is CASSPQGGTDTQYF. The CDR3 coding sequence is TGTGCCAGCAGCCCTCAGGGGGGTACAGATACGCAGTATTTT.

This clonotype appeared many times. The chain has TRBV15 and TRBJ2-1; 11 bases match TRBD1. This CDR3 has 15 residues. Germline V gene sequence: CDR1 LNHNV, CDR2 YYDKDF (reference sequence). V trimming: 1 base; J trimming: 7 bases; junction bases outside the gene matches: 3. DNA for the CDR3: TGTGCCACCAGCAGAGGGGGGACAGGGGGAAATGAGCAGTTCTTC. This codes for CATSRGGTGGNEQFF.

Many counts were recorded for this clonotype. For the CDR3, the DNA is TGTGCCACCAGCCCCGACAGGAAGGGGGATGAGCAGTTCTTC. As protein: CATSPDRKGDEQFF. The chain carries TRBV15 and TRBJ2-1; a weak D match, TRBD1 (6 bases). CDR1 is LNHNV and CDR2 is YYDKDF in the germline V gene (reference sequence). Deletions cut 5 bases from V and 8 bases from J, with 16 bases between. The CDR3 extends over 14 amino acids. Full variable domain (outside the CDR3, taken from reference TRBV15 and TRBJ2-1): DAMVIQNPRYQVTQFGKPVTLSCSQTLNHNVMYWYQQKSSQAPKLLFHYYDKDFNNEADTPDNFQSRRPNTSFCFLDIRSPGLGDTAMYLCATSPDRKGDEQFFGPGTRLTVL.

In its sample, this clonotype was seen a few times. The chain is built from TRBV5-6 and TRBJ2-7; D is possibly TRBD2 (5 bases). V was shortened by 5 bases and J by 5 bases, with 11 bases between the two germline ends. The CDR3 is 12 residues long. CDR1 is SGHDT, CDR2 YYEEEE, per germline. The CDR3 DNA sequence: TGTGCCAGCAGGGGCCCCGGGGACGAGCAGTACTTC. Amino acid sequence: CASRGPGDEQYF.

The table lists this clonotype with a few counts. J is TRBJ2-1 and V is TRBV7-9; 13 nucleotides agree with TRBD2. The V gene end was trimmed by 3 bases and the J gene end by 8 bases; junction bases not matched to a gene: 4. Per the germline V gene, CDR1 is SEHNR and CDR2 is FQNEAQ (reference sequence). The CDR3 extends over 15 amino acids. The CDR3 reads CASSLGLAGFDEQFF. The CDR3 DNA is TGTGCCAGCAGCTTGGGACTAGCGGGATTTGATGAGCAGTTCTTC.

Concerning this clonotype itself: A much more abundant neighbour one base away suggests this may be a read error. The V and J genes are TRBV10-3 and TRBJ2-7; D is perhaps TRBD2 (5 bases). The CDR3 totals 11 residues. Germline CDR1 ENHRY, CDR2 SYGVKD. The CDR3: CGISRDYEQYF. The DNA of the CDR3 is TGTGGCATCAGTCGGGACTACGAGCAGTACTTC.

This clonotype has at least ten counts. The chain recombines TRBV5-1 with TRBJ2-1; D tentatively fits TRBD1 or TRBD2 (5 bases each). This CDR3 is 24 amino acids long. Trimming cost V 1 base and J 1 base, with 36 bases left between them. CDR1 is SGHRS, CDR2 YFSETQ, per germline. The CDR3 nucleotides read TGCGCCAGCAGCTTGCCCGCTAATGCACTCGAAAGGGGTTCACTAGTACGATCCTACAATGAGCAGTTCTTC. This encodes CASSLPANALERGSLVRSYNEQFF. Full variable domain (rest looked up from reference TRBV5-1 and TRBJ2-1): KAGVTQTPRYLIKTRGQQVTLSCSPISGHRSVSWYQQTPGQGLQFLFEYFSETQRNKGNFPGRFSGRQFSNSRSEMNVSTLELGDSALYLCASSLPANALERGSLVRSYNEQFFGPGTRLTVL.

This clonotype has just a few counts. The chain employs TRBV29-1 and TRBJ2-2; 8 bases fit TRBD1. V was clipped by 6 bases and J by 5 bases; unmatched bases: 5. CDR1 and CDR2 from the germline V gene are SQVTM and ANQGSEA. This CDR3 contains 13 residues. CDR3 coding DNA: TGCAGCGTGTCAGGGGGCTCTACCGGGGAGCTGTTTTTT. This translates into CSVSGGSTGELFF.

V gene TRBV20-1 combines with J gene TRBJ2-3; TRBD2 matches 16 bases. In germline, CDR1 is DFQATT, CDR2 SNEGSKA (reference sequence). The CDR3 extends over 23 amino acids. V was clipped by 4 bases and J by 4 bases; unmatched bases: 26. The chain's CDR3 is CSATSHGTSGRAVNSISADTQYF. Written as DNA, the CDR3 is TGCAGTGCTACCAGCCATGGGACTAGCGGGAGGGCCGTTAATAGTATTTCAGCAGATACGCAGTATTTT.